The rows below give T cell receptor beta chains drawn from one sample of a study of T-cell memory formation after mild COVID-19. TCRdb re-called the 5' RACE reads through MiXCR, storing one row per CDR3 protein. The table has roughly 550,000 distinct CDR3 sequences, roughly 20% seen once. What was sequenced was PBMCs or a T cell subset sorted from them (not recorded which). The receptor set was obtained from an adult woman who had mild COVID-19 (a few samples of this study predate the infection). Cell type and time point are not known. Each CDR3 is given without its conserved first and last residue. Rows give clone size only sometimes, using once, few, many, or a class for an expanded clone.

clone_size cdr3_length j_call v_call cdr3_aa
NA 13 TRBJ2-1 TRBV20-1 SARDLAVTYNEQF
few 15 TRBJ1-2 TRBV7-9 ASSFRPPVEGMDGYT
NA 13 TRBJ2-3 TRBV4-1 ASSQDLFSTDTQY
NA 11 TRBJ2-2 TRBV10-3 ASGGVYTGELF
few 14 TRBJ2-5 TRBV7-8 ASSLAGQRSQETQY
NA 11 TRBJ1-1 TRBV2 ASRYSMNTEAF
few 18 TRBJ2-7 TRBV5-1 ASSLPFPGRGHRVSYEQY
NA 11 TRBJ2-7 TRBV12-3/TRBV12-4 ASKSGGPYEQY
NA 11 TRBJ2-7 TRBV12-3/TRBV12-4 ASSFRGGHEQY
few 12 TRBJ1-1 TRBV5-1 ASSLVRGATEAF
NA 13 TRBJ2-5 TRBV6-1 ASSPGQGLQETQY
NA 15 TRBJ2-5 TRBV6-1 ASSNELAGGPTETQY
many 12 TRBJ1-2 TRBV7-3 ASSPGGSLYGYT
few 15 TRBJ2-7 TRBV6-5 ASTSTGTSGRRGEQY
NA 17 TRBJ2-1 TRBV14 ASRESGRNALSSYNEQF
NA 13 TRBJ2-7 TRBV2 ASSGNVLSSYEQY
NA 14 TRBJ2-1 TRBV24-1 ATSDLTEGGYNEQF
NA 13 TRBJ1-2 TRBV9 ASSASGQANYGYT
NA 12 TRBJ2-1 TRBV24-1 ATSEGTGGDEQF
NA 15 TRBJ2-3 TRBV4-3 ASSPYLRLAATDTQY
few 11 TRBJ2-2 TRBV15 ATSRALAGALF
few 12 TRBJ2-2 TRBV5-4 ASSRTRDSLDLF
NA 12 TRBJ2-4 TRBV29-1 SVGGRLAKNIQY
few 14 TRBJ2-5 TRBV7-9 ASSTSGTGVGEAQY
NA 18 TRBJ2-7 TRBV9 ASSFNTGTGGNAHSYEQY
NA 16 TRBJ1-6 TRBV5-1 ASSLVGHGPSYNSPLH
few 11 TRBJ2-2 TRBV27 ASKEGAAGELF
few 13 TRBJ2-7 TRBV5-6 ASSSGGQGAYEQY
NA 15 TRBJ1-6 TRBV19 ASSLLAGTGSNSPLH
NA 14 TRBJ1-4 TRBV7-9 ASSLATGTGNEKLF
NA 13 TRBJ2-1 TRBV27 ASSFEGRTYNEQF
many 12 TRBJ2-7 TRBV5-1 ASSLVGDNYEQY
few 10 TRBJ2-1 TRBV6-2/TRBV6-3 ASSYLAGKQF
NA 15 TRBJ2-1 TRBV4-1 ASSQGPGLGSYNEQF
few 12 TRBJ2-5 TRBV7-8 ASSLRIEGETQY
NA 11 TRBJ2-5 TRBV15 ATSTRGQGTQY
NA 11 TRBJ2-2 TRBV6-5 AGGDWGTGELF
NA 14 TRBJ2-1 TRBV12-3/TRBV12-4 ASRLRDRGRKDEQF
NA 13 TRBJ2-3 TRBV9 ASSVEGGATDTQY
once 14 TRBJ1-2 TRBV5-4 ASSLEPGQGRYGYT
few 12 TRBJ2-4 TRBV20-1 SARPPGGKNIQY
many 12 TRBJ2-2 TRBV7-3 ASSPRGVTGELF
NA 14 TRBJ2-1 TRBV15 ATSRDRRAPYNEQF
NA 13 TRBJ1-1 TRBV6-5 ASSYRRQVFTEAF
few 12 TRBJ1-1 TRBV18 ASSRGQDRAEAF
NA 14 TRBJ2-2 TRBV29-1 SVYGLAGGNTGELF
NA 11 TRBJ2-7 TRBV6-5 ATTHGGGHEQY
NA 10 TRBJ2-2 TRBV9 ASSVADGELF
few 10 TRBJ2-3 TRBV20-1 SARQGADTQY